The text below deals with one T cell receptor (beta chain). Its specificity is unknown. Amplification used 60 Vbeta primers and 13 Jbeta primers. Methods used by the authors: It was a later analysis that counted roughly 80 million unique TCR beta chains, of which 9.5 million to 14 million were shared. The method was immunoSEQ multiplex PCR; TCRdb's version includes in-frame clones alone and lacks a portion of them. D and trimming come from the DNA, and the V and J calls and clone size come from that table. The sample contains some 110,000 clones, around 80% of which appear only once. The CDR3 has 15 residues. V dropped 2 bases and J dropped 5 bases, with 15 bases sitting between them. Germline V gives CDR1 LGHNA, CDR2 YSLEER. This sample was taken from a study of cytomegalovirus exposure and HLA in healthy donors. Study-wide results and caveats: Indistinguishability led to the exclusion of some V segments, TRBV6-2 and TRBV6-3 included. An analysis that came later showed most CMV-associated TCR beta chains appearing HLA-restricted. Earlier analysis yielded a pattern in which most TCR beta V segments were productive about 87% or about 30% of the time.

Input material: PBMCs. The origin of this receptor is a woman aged 40 to 50 in good health and CMV-seronegative. This chain joins TRBV4-3 and TRBJ1-2; D not certain. The CDR3 region is CASSQFHGFGYGYTF. The CDR3 nucleotides read TGCGCCAGCAGCCAATTTCACGGGTTTGGGTATGGCTACACCTTC.